Below, 4 T cell receptor beta chains from the same sample are listed, as sequenced in a study of shared clonotypes between healthy human individuals. Profiled with immunoSEQ multiplex PCR; TCRdb holds only in-frame clones, not every one. The sample gives approximately 640,000 clones, roughly 78% of which show up once; 1.8% is in the top ten. The sequenced sample consisted of memory CD4+ T cells sorted from blood. As to subset: CD45RA-negative fraction. These receptors were taken from a woman aged 30 to 39 in good health.

This chain links TRBV19 with TRBJ2-2, with TRBD2 as a possible D gene (5 bases). The V end lost 9 bases, the J end lost 2 bases, and 10 bases lay between the germline ends. This CDR3 has 13 residues. CDR1 and CDR2 from the germline V gene are LNHDA and SQIVND (reference sequence). Written as DNA, the CDR3 is TGTGCCAGCACTAGAGCCAACACCGGGGAGCTGTTTTTT. This codes for CASTRANTGELFF.

This clone turned up a few times. This chain connects TRBV5-1 to TRBJ1-3; D is ambiguous. The ends were cut back, 4 bases at V and 0 bases at J, with 23 bases in the middle. In germline, CDR1 is SGHRS, CDR2 YFSETQ. The CDR3 spans 19 residues. The CDR3 DNA follows: TGCGCCAGCAGCCCCGTAGTGTCCGGCAGGTTCGTCTCTGGAAACACCATATATTTT. Its translation: CASSPVVSGRFVSGNTIYF.

The rearrangement joins TRBV5-1 to TRBJ2-1, with D unclear. V was cut by 5 bases and J by 8 bases, with 11 bases left in between. The V gene's germline CDR1 is SGHRS and CDR2 YFSETQ. The CDR3 spans 12 residues. CDR3 sequence reads: CASREVVDEQFF. The CDR3 DNA is TGCGCCAGCAGAGAAGTGGTGGATGAGCAGTTCTTC.

The chain employs TRBV14 and TRBJ2-3; D unresolved. The CDR3 consists of 14 residues. V was trimmed by 4 bases and J by 2 bases, leaving 10 bases between them. From germline, CDR1 is SGHDN and CDR2 FVKESK. The CDR3 DNA sequence: TGTGCCAGCAGCCTGGGTCAATTCACAGATACGCAGTATTTT. Its translation is CASSLGQFTDTQYF.